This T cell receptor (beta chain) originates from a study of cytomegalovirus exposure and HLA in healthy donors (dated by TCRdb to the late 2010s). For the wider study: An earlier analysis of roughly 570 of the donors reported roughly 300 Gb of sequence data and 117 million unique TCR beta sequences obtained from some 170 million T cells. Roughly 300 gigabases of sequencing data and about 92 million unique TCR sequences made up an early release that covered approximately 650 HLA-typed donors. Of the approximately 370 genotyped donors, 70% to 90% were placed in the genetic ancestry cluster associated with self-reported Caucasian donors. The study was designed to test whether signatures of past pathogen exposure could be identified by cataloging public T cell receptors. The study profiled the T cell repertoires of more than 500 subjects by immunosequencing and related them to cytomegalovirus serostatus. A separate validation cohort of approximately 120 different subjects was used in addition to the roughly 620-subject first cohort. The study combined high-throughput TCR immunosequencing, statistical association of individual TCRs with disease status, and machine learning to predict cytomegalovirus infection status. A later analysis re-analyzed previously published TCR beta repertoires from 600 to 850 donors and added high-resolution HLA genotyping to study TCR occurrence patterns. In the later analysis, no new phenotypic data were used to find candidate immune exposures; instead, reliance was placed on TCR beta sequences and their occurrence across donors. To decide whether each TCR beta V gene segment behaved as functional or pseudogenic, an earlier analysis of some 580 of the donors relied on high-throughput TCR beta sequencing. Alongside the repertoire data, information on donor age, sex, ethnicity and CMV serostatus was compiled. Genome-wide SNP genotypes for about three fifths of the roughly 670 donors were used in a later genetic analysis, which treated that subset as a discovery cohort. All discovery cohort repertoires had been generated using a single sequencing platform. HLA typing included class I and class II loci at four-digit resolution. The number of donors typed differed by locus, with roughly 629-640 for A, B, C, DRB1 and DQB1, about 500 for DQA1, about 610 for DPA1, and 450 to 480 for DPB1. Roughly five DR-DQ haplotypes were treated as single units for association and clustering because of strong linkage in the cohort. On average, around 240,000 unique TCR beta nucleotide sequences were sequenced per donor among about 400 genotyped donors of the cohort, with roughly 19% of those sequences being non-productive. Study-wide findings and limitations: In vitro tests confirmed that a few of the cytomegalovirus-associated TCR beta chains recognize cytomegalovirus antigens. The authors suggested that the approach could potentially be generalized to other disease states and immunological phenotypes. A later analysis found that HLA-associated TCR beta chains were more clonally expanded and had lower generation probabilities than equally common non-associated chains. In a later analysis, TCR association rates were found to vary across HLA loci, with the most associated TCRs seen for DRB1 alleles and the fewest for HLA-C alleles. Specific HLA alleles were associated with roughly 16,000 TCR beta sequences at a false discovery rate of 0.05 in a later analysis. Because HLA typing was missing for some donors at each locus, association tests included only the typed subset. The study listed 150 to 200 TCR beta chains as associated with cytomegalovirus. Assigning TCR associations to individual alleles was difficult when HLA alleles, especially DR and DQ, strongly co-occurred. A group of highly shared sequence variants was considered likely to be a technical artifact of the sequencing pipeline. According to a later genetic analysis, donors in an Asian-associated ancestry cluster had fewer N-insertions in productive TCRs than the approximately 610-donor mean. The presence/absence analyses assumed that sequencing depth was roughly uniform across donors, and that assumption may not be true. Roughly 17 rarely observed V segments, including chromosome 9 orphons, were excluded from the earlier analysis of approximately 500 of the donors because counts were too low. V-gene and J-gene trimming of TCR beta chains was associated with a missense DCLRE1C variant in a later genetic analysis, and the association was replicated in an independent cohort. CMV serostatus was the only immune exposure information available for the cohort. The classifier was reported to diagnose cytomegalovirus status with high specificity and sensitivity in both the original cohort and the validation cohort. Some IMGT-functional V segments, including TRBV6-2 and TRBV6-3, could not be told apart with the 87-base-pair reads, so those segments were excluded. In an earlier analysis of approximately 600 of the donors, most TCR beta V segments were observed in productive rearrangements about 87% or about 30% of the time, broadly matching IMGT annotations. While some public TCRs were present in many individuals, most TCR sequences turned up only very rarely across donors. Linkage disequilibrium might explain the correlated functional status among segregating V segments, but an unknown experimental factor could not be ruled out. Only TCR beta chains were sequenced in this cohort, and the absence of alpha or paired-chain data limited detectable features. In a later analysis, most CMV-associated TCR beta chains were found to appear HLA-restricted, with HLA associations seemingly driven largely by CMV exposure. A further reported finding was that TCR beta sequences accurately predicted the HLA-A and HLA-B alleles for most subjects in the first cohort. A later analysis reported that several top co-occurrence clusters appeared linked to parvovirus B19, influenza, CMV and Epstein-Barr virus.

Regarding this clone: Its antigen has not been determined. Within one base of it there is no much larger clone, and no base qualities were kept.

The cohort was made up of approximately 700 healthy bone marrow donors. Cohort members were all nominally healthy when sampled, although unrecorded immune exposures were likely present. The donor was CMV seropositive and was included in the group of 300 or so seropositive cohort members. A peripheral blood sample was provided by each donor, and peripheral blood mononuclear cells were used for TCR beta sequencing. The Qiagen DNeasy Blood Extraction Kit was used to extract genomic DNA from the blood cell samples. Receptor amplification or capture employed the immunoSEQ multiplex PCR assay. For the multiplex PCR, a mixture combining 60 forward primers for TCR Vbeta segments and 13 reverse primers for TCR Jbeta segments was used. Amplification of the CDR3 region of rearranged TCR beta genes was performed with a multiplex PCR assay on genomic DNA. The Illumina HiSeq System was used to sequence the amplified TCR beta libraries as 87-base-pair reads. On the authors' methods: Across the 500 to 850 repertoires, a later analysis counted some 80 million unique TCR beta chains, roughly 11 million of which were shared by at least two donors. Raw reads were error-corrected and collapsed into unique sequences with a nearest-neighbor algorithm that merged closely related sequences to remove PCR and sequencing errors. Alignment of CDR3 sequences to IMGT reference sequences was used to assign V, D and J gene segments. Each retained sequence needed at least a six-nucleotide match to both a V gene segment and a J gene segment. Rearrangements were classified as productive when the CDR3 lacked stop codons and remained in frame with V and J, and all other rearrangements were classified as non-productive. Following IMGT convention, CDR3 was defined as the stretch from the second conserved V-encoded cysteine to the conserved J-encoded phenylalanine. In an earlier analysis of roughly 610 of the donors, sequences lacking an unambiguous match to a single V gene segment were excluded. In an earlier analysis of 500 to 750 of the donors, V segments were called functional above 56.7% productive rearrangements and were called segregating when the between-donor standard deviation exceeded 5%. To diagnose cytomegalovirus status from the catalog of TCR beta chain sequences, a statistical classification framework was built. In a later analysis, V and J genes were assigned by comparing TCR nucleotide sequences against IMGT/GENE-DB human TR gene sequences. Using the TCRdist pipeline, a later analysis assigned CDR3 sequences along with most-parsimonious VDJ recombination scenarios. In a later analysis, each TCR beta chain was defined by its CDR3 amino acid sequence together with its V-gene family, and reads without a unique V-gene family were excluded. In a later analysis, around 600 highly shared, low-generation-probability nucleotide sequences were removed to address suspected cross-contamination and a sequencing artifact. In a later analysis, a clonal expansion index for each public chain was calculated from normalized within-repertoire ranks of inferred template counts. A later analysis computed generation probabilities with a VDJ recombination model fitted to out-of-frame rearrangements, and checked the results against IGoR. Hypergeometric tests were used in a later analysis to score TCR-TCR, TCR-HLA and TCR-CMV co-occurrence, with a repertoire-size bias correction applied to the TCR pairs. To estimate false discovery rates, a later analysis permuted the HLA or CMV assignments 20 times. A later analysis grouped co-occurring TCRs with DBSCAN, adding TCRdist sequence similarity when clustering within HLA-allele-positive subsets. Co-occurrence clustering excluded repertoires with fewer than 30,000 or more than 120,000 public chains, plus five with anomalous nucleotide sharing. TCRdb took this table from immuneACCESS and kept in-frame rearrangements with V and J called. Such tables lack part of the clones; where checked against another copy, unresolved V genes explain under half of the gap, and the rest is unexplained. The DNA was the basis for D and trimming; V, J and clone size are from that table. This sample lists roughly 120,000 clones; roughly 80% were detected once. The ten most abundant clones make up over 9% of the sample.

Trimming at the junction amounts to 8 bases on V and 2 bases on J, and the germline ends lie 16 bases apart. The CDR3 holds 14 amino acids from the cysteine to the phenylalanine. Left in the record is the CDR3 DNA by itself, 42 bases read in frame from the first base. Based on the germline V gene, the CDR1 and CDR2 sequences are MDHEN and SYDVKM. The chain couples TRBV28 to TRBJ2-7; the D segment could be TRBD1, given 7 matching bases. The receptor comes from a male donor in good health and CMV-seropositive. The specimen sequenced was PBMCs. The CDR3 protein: CASAQGGVPYEQYF. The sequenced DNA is TGTGCCAGCGCGCAGGGGGGTGTTCCCTACGAGCAGTACTTC.